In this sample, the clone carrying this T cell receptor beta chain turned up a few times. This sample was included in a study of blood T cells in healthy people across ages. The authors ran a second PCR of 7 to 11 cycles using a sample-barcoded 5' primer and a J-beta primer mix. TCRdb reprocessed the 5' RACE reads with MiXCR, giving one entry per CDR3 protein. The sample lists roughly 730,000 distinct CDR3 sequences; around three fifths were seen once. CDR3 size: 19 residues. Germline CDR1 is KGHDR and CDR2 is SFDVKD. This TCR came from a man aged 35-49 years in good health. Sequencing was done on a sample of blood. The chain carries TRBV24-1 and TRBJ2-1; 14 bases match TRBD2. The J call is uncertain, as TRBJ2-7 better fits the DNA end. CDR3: CATSEGTSGSRGSYNEQYF. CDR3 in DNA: TGTGCCACCAGTGAAGGGACTAGCGGGAGTAGGGGCTCCTACAATGAGCAGTACTTC.